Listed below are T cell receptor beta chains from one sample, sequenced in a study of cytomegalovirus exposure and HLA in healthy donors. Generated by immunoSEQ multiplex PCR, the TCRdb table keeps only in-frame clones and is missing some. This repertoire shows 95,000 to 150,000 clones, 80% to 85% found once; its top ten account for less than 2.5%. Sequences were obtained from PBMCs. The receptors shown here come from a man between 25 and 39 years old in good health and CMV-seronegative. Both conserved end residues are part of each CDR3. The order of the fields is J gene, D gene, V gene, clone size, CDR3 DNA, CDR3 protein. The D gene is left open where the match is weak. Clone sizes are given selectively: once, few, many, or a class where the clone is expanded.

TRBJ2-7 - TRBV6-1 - TGTGCCAGCAGCCAAATCAGGGGACCCTACGAGCAGTACTTC CASSQIRGPYEQYF
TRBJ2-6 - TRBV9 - TGTGCCAGCAGCGTAGCAAACGTCCTGACTTTC CASSVANVLTF
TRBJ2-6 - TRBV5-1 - TGCGCCAGCAGCTCTAGCTCTGGGGCCAACGTCCTGACTTTC CASSSSSGANVLTF
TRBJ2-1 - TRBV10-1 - TGCGCCAGCAGTGCACAAACTAGAGGATGGAATGAGCAGTTCTTC CASSAQTRGWNEQFF
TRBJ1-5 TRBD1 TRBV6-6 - TGTGCCAGCAGTTCCACGGGACAGATCAATCAGCCCCAGCATTTT CASSSTGQINQPQHF
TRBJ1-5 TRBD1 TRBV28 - TGTGCCAGCATCATGGGACAGGAAGAGCATTTT CASIMGQEEHF
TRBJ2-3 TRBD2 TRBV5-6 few TGTGCCAGCAGCCGGACTAGCGGGGGTACAGATACGCAGTATTTT CASSRTSGGTDTQYF
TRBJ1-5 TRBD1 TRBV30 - TGTGCCTGGCAGACAGGGTTTGGCAATCAGCCCCAGCATTTT CAWQTGFGNQPQHF
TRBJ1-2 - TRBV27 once TGTGCCAGCAGTTTAAGGGGGATTGGGATCTCGTATGGCTACACCTTC CASSLRGIGISYGYTF
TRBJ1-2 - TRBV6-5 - TGTGCCACCGCAGGGTATAACTATGGCTACACCTTC CATAGYNYGYTF
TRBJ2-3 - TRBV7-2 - TGTGCCAGCAGCTTACCCGCGGGCACAGATACGCAGTATTTT CASSLPAGTDTQYF
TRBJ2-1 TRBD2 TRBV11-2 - TGTGCCAGCAGCCCCCGACTAGCGGGGGGACATGAGCAGTTCTTC CASSPRLAGGHEQFF
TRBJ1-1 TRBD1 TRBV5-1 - TGCGCCAGCAGCTCGACAGGGAGTCGGACTGAAGCTTTCTTT CASSSTGSRTEAFF
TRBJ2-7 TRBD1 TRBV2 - TGTGCCAGCAGTGGACAGGGTCGTGCCAGCCAGCAGTACTTC CASSGQGRASQQYF
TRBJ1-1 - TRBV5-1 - TGCGCCAGCAGCTTGGTGGGCGGGGAAGCTTTCTTT CASSLVGGEAFF
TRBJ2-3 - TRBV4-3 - TGCGCCAGCAGCCAAGATAAGGTGAGGGATACGCAGTATTTT CASSQDKVRDTQYF
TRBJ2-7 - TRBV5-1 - TGCGCCAGCAGCTCCTTTGGGGGGTGGGAGCAGTACTTC CASSSFGGWEQYF
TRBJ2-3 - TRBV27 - TGTGCCAGCAGTTACCTCCGCGGGCCTGGCACAGATACGCAGTATTTT CASSYLRGPGTDTQYF
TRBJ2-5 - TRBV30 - TGTGCCTGGAGTGTACCGTTGGACAGCTTCCAAGAGACCCAGTACTTC CAWSVPLDSFQETQYF
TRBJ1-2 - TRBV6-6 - TGTGCCAGCAGTACTACCGGGATAACGGATGGCTACACCTTC CASSTTGITDGYTF
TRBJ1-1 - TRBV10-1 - TGCGCCAGCAGCAGGCTTCGGAATACTGAAGCTTTCTTT CASSRLRNTEAFF
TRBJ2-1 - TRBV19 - TGTGCCAGTAGTGCAGTCCGCCTCGGGCGGAGGGCCCGTTTATATGAGCAGTTCTTC CASSAVRLGRRARLYEQFF
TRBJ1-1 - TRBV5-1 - TGCGCCAGCAGCTTGGAGGGGAGGGACACTGAAGCTTTCTTT CASSLEGRDTEAFF
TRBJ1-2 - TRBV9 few TGTGCCAGCAGCGTAGATCCCGCAGGAGGCTATGGCTACACCTTC CASSVDPAGGYGYTF
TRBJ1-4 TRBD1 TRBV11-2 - TGTGCCAGCAGCGTAAACCCGGGACAGCCTAATGAAAAACTGTTTTTT CASSVNPGQPNEKLFF
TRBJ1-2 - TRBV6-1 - TGTGCCAGCAGTGACAGGGTTCCCCCCACCTATGGCTACACCTTC CASSDRVPPTYGYTF
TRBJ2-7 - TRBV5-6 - TGTGCCAGCAGCTTGGGGGCGGGGAGCTACGAGCAGTACTTC CASSLGAGSYEQYF
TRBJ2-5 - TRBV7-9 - TGTGCCAGCAGCGGTCGGGGATCGGACTTC CASSGRGSDF
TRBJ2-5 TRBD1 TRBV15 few TGTGCCACCAGCAGAGATGACAGGGGGCCGGAGACCCAGTACTTC CATSRDDRGPETQYF
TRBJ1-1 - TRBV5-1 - TGCGCCAGCAGAAACCTGGGGGGGCTCTCGAACACTGAAGCTTTCTTT CASRNLGGLSNTEAFF
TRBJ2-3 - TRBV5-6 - TGTGCCAGCAGCTCTCGGGGCACAGATACGCAGTATTTT CASSSRGTDTQYF
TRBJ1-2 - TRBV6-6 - TGTGCCAGCAGATCCTCTAACTCCTATGGCTACACCTTC CASRSSNSYGYTF
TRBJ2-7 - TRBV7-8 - TGTGCCAGCAGCTCCCCTTTCCAGGGCAGCGAGCAGTACTTC CASSSPFQGSEQYF
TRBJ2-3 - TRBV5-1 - TGCGCCAGCAGCGAGAAAAAACCGAACAGGGTCGGTTTCACAGATACGCAGTATTTT CASSEKKPNRVGFTDTQYF
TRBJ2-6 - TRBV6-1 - TGTGCCAGCGGGGATGCGAGCTCTGGGGCCAACGGCCTGACTTTC CASGDASSGANGLTF
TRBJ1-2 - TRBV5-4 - TGTGCCAGCAGCTTGGTTTTGGGGGGGAGGCCGACTGCTGGCTACACCTTC CASSLVLGGRPTAGYTF
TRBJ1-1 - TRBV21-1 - TGTGCCAGCAGCGACCCGGGACAGGGCCCCAACACTGAAGCTTTCTTT CASSDPGQGPNTEAFF
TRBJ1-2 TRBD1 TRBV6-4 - TGTGCCAGCAGGGTTACAGGGGGCGCTGGCTATGGCTACACCTTC CASRVTGGAGYGYTF
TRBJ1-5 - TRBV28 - TGTGCCAGCAGCCATATCCTAAATCAGCCCCAGCATTTT CASSHILNQPQHF
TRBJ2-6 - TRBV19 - TGTGCCAGTAGCTCTCTTGGGGCCAACGGCCTGACTTTC CASSSLGANGLTF
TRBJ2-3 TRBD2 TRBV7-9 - TGTGCCAGCAGCGGATTCCGGGCTAGCGGACTCACAGATACGCAGTATTTT CASSGFRASGLTDTQYF
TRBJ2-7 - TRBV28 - TGTGCCAGCAGTTTAATCCCGCAGGGCGCGTACGAGCAGTACTTC CASSLIPQGAYEQYF
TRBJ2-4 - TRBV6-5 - TGTGCCAGCAGTAGCCGCCGGGGGAAAAACATTCAGTACTTC CASSSRRGKNIQYF
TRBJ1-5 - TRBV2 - TGTGCCAGCAGCCAACAGGATCGGAATCAGCCCCAGCATTTT CASSQQDRNQPQHF
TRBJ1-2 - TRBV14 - TGTGCCAGCAGCCTACTCGGCCCAGGGCAGAGCTATGGCTACACCTTC CASSLLGPGQSYGYTF